Here is one T cell receptor (beta chain) with its context. Its matching antigen is unknown. The data stem from a study of T cells in localized non-small cell lung cancer. Study-wide points: Elevated circulating T cell density in blood was associated with longer overall survival. Across samples, adjacent lung featured a median around 60 of the top 100 tumor clones. Multi-region tumor sequencing was not done, so intratumor heterogeneity could not be excluded.

Germline CDR1 is SGHRS and CDR2 is YFSETQ. The CDR3 is 12 residues long. Trimming took 4 bases from V and 2 from J, leaving 6 bases between them. The repertoire was sequenced with immunoSEQ multiplex PCR; TCRdb's copy has only in-frame clones and lacks some. The sample has approximately 20,000 clones; 70% to 85% are singletons. Sequences were derived from peripheral blood, sampled before any cancer treatment. This chain joins TRBV5-1 and TRBJ2-5, with D unresolved. The source is a man aged 35-75 years with stage I lung adenocarcinoma. The CDR3 reads CASSLQQETQYF. In nucleotides, the CDR3 is TGCGCCAGCAGCCTACAGCAAGAGACCCAGTACTTC.